The present entry profiles one T cell receptor (beta chain) with its context. The CDR3 sequence is 13 residues long. V was cut by 5 bases and J by 3 bases, with 11 bases left in between. Germline loops: CDR1 SGHRS, CDR2 YFSETQ. Donors, healthy HIV-negative adults, lacked recent acute infections or vaccinations. All donors were Caucasian adults living in Nashville, Tennessee. These data come from a study of shared clonotypes between healthy human individuals. It was around 0.3 ug DNA, around 30,000 T cell genomes, that went into each replicate PCR of unsorted PBMC. Under the authors' procedure: ImmunoSEQ sequences covered only the junction and lacked quality scores; filtering therefore differed. Some clones are missing from TCRdb's copy, which holds only in-frame ones; the method was immunoSEQ multiplex PCR. D and trimming come from the DNA, and the V and J calls and clone size come from that table. The sample carries 520,000 or so clones, 79% recorded once.

Sequences were obtained from PBMCs. The source of this sequence is a woman aged 40-49 years in good health. Some clones in this sample may be carry-over from other donors' samples. This chain uses TRBV5-1 with TRBJ1-2; D is ambiguous. The chain's CDR3 is CASRTDGDYGYTF. CDR3 in DNA: TGCGCCAGCAGGACTGACGGGGACTATGGCTACACCTTC.